Detailed here is one T cell receptor beta chain. The assay was immunoSEQ multiplex PCR, and TCRdb's table has in-frame clones only and misses some. There are 100,000 to 110,000 clones in the sample; 92% occur only once, and roughly 2% lies in the top ten. Germline CDR1 reads SGHDT; CDR2 reads YYEEEE. CDR3 length equals 12 residues. The V and J ends lost 0 bases and 5 bases respectively, with 6 bases between them. The data were taken from a study of T cell changes during pregnancy in multiple sclerosis. This TCR derives from a female donor with multiple sclerosis, enrolled in a pregnancy study. The sequencing used peripheral blood, collected after pregnancy. The gene calls are TRBV5-6 and TRBJ2-7; D is uncertain. The CDR3 DNA sequence: TGTGCCAGCAGCTTGGGTCTTAACGAGCAGTACTTC. Translating it yields CASSLGLNEQYF.